The TCR beta chain under discussion was sequenced for a study of cytomegalovirus exposure and HLA in healthy donors. In the study overall: Earlier, 117 million unique TCR beta sequences were recovered from roughly 170 million T cells by an analysis.

PCR used 60 Vbeta primers and 13 Jbeta primers. Profiling relied on immunoSEQ multiplex PCR, and the TCRdb table lists in-frame clones only, not all of them. The sample shows about 190,000 clones, about 80% of them seen only once. Study results and limitations: Accounts indicate the classifier identified cytomegalovirus status with strong specificity and sensitivity. What TCR beta sequences reportedly achieved was accurate prediction of HLA-A and HLA-B alleles in most subjects.

The CDR3 totals 15 residues. Germline CDR1 and CDR2: SGHTA and FQGNSA. Trimming cost V 2 bases and J 0 bases, with 8 bases left between them. Notes on this clone: The target antigen is unknown.

This receptor was taken from a woman in her twenties or thirties in good health and CMV-seronegative. The V call is TRBV7-2, the J call TRBJ1-5; no firm D call. Sequencing was done on a sample of PBMCs. In nucleotides, the CDR3 is TGTGCCAGCAGCTTATCGTCTAGTAGCAATCAGCCCCAGCATTTT. This gives the protein CASSLSSSSNQPQHF. The full variable domain, with the rest looked up from reference TRBV7-2 and TRBJ1-5, is GAGVSQSPSNKVTEKGKDVELRCDPISGHTALYWYRQSLGQGLEFLIYFQGNSAPDKSGLPSDRFSAERTGGSVSTLTIQRTQQEDSAVYLCASSLSSSSNQPQHFGDGTRLSIL.